The 2 T cell receptor beta chains presented below share a single source sample, sequenced in a study of patients and donors after allogeneic stem cell transplantation. TCRdb itself ran the RT-PCR reads through MiXCR, one entry per CDR3 protein. The sample shows 150,000 to 250,000 distinct CDR3 sequences, approximately 41% of them seen only once. The sample was blood, either unsorted or a sorted T cell fraction (not recorded which). The receptors originated from a human donor who was either an allogeneic HSCT recipient or a stem cell or donor lymphocyte infusion donor (not recorded which). It is not recorded whose cells these are; they may come from a transplant donor.

The chain uses TRBV28 and TRBJ1-4; 7 bases are shared with TRBD1. Germline V gene lookup returns CDR1 MDHEN and CDR2 SYDVKM. Trimming at V came to 4 bases and at J to 0 bases, leaving 5 bases not matched to a gene. The CDR3 has 16 amino acids. The chain's CDR3 is CASSSGQRTTNEKLFF. CDR3 in DNA: TGTGCCAGCAGTTCGGGACAGAGAACAACTAATGAAAAACTGTTTTTT.

The chain has TRBV10-3 and TRBJ2-1; 9 positions agree with TRBD2. V lost 3 bases and J lost 4; bases outside the gene matches: 4. Germline V CDR1 and CDR2: ENHRY, SYGVKD. This CDR3 contains 15 residues. In DNA form, the CDR3 reads TGTGCCATCAGTGATTGGCTAGCGGGGTACAATGAGCAGTTCTTC. This translates into CAISDWLAGYNEQFF.